Below, 25 T cell receptor beta chains from the same sample are listed, as sequenced in a study of T cells after yellow fever vaccination. MiXCR, run by TCRdb on the 5' RACE reads, gives a single entry per CDR3 protein. Of some 350,000 distinct CDR3 sequences listed, roughly 8.7% are singletons. Sequences were derived from PBMCs, sampled on the day of the first yellow fever vaccination. These receptors came from a young man who received the YFV17D yellow fever vaccine.

This clonotype was observed a few times. The chain recombines TRBV13 with TRBJ2-7, with 12 bases lining up with TRBD1. The CDR3 is 15 amino acids. The V segment lost 4 bases and the J segment 5 bases; nucleotides outside the gene matches: 6. Per germline, CDR1 PRHDT and CDR2 FYEKMQ (reference sequence). This chain's CDR3 is CASSYSGTGGDEQYV. CDR3 coding DNA: TGTGCCAGCAGCTATTCCGGGACAGGGGGCGACGAGCAGTACGTC.

This clonotype has only a few counts. V gene TRBV3-1 combines with J gene TRBJ1-1, with D unclear. V dropped 2 bases and J dropped 6 bases, with 10 bases sitting between them. This CDR3 contains 13 residues. Germline V lookup: CDR1 LGHDT, CDR2 YNNKEL (reference sequence). For the CDR3, the DNA is TGTGCCAGCAGCCAAACACGGCTCGCTGAAGCTTTCTTT. Encoded protein: CASSQTRLAEAFF.

This clonotype has only a few counts. The genes are TRBV7-2 and TRBJ2-1; TRBD1 agrees at 9 bases. The junction had 10 bases not matched to a gene; V was cut back by 6 bases and J by 4 bases. There are 16 residues in the CDR3. Germline assignment: CDR1 SGHTA and CDR2 FQGNSA. Here the CDR3 reads CASRPGGTGLYNEQFF. CDR3 nucleotide sequence: TGTGCCAGCAGACCCGGGGGGACAGGGTTATACAATGAGCAGTTCTTC.

The CDR3 loop reads CASSPPGSNTGELFF. CDR3 bases: TGTGCCAGCAGCCCTCCGGGGTCGAACACCGGGGAGCTGTTTTTT. The chain links TRBV7-6 to TRBJ2-2; tentative D call: TRBD2 (5 bases). Trimming removed 5 bases from V and 0 bases from J, with 10 bases in between. Germline CDR1 reads SGHVS; CDR2 reads FNYEAQ. The CDR3 length is 15 residues.

This clonotype was counted only a few times. V gene TRBV29-1 combines with J gene TRBJ1-2, with TRBD1 as a possible D gene (6 bases). This CDR3 spans 12 amino acids. Trimming removed 7 bases at V and 0 bases at J, with 9 bases between. The germline V gene encodes CDR1 SQVTM and CDR2 ANQGSEA. Here the CDR3 reads CSAEGANYGYTF. CDR3 in DNA: TGCAGCGCCGAGGGGGCTAACTATGGCTACACCTTC.

This clonotype was counted only a few times. The V and J genes are TRBV5-1 and TRBJ2-2; 11 bases are a match to TRBD1. Trimming removed 7 bases from V and 5 bases from J; junction bases left unmatched: 10. This CDR3 contains 16 residues. Germline V gene sequence: CDR1 SGHRS, CDR2 YFSETQ. The CDR3 nucleotides are TGCGCCAGCTCCCCGAGGACAGGGGGCAAAACCGGGGAGCTGTTTTTT. It translates to CASSPRTGGKTGELFF.

This clonotype was recorded a few times. The chain has TRBV4-1 and TRBJ2-1, with TRBD2 as a possible D gene (6 bases). V was clipped by 4 bases and J by 2 bases, with 18 bases between them. This CDR3 is 17 amino acids long. In germline, CDR1 is MGHRA, CDR2 YSYEKL. CDR3 nucleotides: TGCGCCAGCAGCCCACAGAAGGAACGCGGGACCTACAATGAGCAGTTCTTC. Protein: CASSPQKERGTYNEQFF.

The chain couples TRBV29-1 to TRBJ1-3; D might be TRBD1 (5 bases). The V and J ends lost 3 bases and 2 bases respectively, with 8 bases between them. This CDR3 region has 13 residues. Germline values: CDR1 SQVTM, CDR2 ANQGSEA. The CDR3 loop is CSVDSGPGNTIYF. The CDR3 nucleotides are TGCAGCGTTGATTCGGGGCCTGGAAACACCATATATTTT.

The chain has TRBV7-2 and TRBJ2-1, with D perhaps matching TRBD2 (6 bases). CDR3 length: 15 amino acids. Germline V gene lookup returns CDR1 SGHTA and CDR2 FQGNSA. The V gene lost 1 base and the J gene lost 4 bases, with 11 bases spanning the gap. CDR3 region: CASSLGRGLYNEQFF. DNA for the CDR3: TGTGCCAGCAGCTTAGGGCGGGGATTGTACAATGAGCAGTTCTTC.

The J gene is TRBJ2-1, the V gene TRBV5-1, with 8 nucleotides matching TRBD2. V shed 7 bases, J shed 4 bases, and the junction held 7 bases outside the gene matches. This CDR3 region has 14 residues. Per germline, CDR1 SGHRS and CDR2 YFSETQ. The CDR3 region is CASGNGGAYNEQFF. As DNA, the CDR3 is TGCGCCAGCGGGAACGGGGGGGCGTACAATGAGCAGTTCTTC.

J is TRBJ1-6 and V is TRBV20-1, with D perhaps matching TRBD1 (5 bases). V shed 6 bases and J shed 10 bases, with 22 bases lying between them. From germline, CDR1 is DFQATT and CDR2 SNEGSKA (reference sequence). CDR3 length equals 15 residues. The CDR3 DNA is TGCAGTGCGCAAACCGGCGGGGGTGGTGAGTCACCCCTCCACTTT. Residues: CSAQTGGGGESPLHF.

This clonotype has only a few counts. The chain uses TRBV20-1 and TRBJ1-1; a possible D gene is TRBD1 (5 bases). Germline V gene data show CDR1 as DFQATT and CDR2 as SNEGSKA (reference sequence). This CDR3 has 13 residues. V gave up 1 base and J gave up 6 bases, with 12 bases separating them. As DNA, the CDR3 is TGCAGTGCTAGAGCCCCGGACAAGGCTGAAGCTTTCTTT. As protein: CSARAPDKAEAFF.

The chain combines TRBV5-4 with TRBJ1-1; TRBD1 might be the D (5 bases). Between the trimmed V and J ends, which lost 1 base and 5 bases, there was a span of 15 bases. The CDR3 is 15 residues long. Germline CDR1 is SGHNT and CDR2 is YYREEE (reference sequence). DNA of the CDR3: TGTGCCAGCAGCTTGTACGGCAGGGAAGTGACTGAAGCTTTCTTT. Translated: CASSLYGREVTEAFF.

The J gene is TRBJ1-1, the V gene TRBV5-1; 8 bases are shared with TRBD1. The CDR3 runs 13 residues. After removal of 3 bases from V and 7 bases from J, the junction contained 5 bases not matched to a gene. The germline V gene encodes CDR1 SGHRS and CDR2 YFSETQ. The CDR3 here is CASSSGTGIEAFF. The CDR3 DNA sequence: TGCGCCAGCAGCTCCGGGACAGGTATTGAAGCTTTCTTT.

The sample holds many counts of this clonotype. This chain connects TRBV27 to TRBJ2-7, with D uncertain. Germline assignment: CDR1 MNHEY and CDR2 SMNVEV (reference sequence). CDR3 length: 13 residues. V gave up 5 bases and J gave up 1 base, with 9 bases separating them. The CDR3 bases are TGTGCCAGCAGTCGAGGTGGGTCCTACGAGCAGTACTTC. Protein product: CASSRGGSYEQYF.

The gene calls are TRBV15 and TRBJ1-6; unclear D gene. The V end was cut by 2 bases, the J end by 14 bases, with 13 bases between. Germline V gene data show CDR1 as LNHNV and CDR2 as YYDKDF (reference sequence). The CDR3 sequence is 13 residues long. The CDR3 is CATSRPDSLTLHF. CDR3 in DNA: TGTGCCACCAGCAGACCGGACTCACTCACCCTCCACTTT.

This chain links TRBV5-4 with TRBJ1-6; tentatively, D is TRBD1 (6 bases). The V end lost 0 bases, the J end lost 7 bases, and 20 bases lay between the germline ends. Germline loops: CDR1 SGHNT, CDR2 YYREEE (reference sequence). This CDR3 contains 18 residues. The CDR3 region is CASSLGGTGGLWNSPLHF. The CDR3 bases are TGTGCCAGCAGCTTGGGGGGGACGGGGGGCTTGTGGAATTCACCCCTCCACTTT.

Only a few counts were recorded for this clonotype. The chain couples TRBV6-6 to TRBJ1-4; D call uncertain. Germline V gene sequence: CDR1 MNHNY, CDR2 SVGAGI (reference sequence). Trimming removed 4 bases from V and 0 bases from J, with 3 bases in between. CDR3 length: 13 amino acids. As DNA, the CDR3 is TGTGCCAGCAGTTCCTCAACTAATGAAAAACTGTTTTTT. It is translated as CASSSSTNEKLFF.

This rearrangement joins TRBV4-2 to TRBJ1-2, with D perhaps TRBD1 (5 bases). This CDR3 has 13 amino acids. Between the trimmed V and J ends, which lost 0 bases and 14 bases, there was a span of 16 bases. Germline-derived CDR1 and CDR2 are LGHNA and YNFKEQ. CDR3 loop: CASSQDRDHPATF. DNA of the CDR3: TGTGCCAGCAGCCAAGATCGGGACCACCCGGCGACCTTC.

In the case of this clonotype: At one end, the junction sequence differs from germline, possibly due to a read error. The chain uses TRBV5-5 and TRBJ1-5; perhaps TRBD1 as D (6 bases). Germline assignment: CDR1 SGHKS and CDR2 YYEKEE (reference sequence). CDR3 size: 15 residues. The CDR3, as DNA: TGTGCCAGCAGCTTGGGGACAGTCCAAAATCAGCTCCAGCATTTT. Amino acids: CASSLGTVQNQLQHF.

This clonotype rates as large. For the CDR3, the DNA is TGTGCCACCAGCAGAGATACGGGGGGGCCCGGGGAGCTGTTTTTT. Its protein product is CATSRDTGGPGELFF. The rearrangement uses TRBV15 and TRBJ2-2; 8 positions match TRBD2. Germline V gene lookup returns CDR1 LNHNV and CDR2 YYDKDF (reference sequence). CDR3 length equals 15 residues. After removal of 0 bases from V and 6 bases from J, the junction contained 3 bases not matched to a gene.

There are many counts of this clonotype. The chain joins TRBV5-4 to TRBJ2-1; 9 nucleotides match TRBD1. After removal of 3 bases from V and 7 bases from J, the junction contained 8 bases not matched to a gene. The V gene's germline CDR1 is SGHNT and CDR2 YYREEE (reference sequence). The length of the CDR3 is 15 residues. CDR3 sequence: CASSWDRASKNEQFF. CDR3 bases: TGTGCCAGCAGCTGGGACAGGGCTTCAAAGAATGAGCAGTTCTTC.

V and J are TRBV7-8 and TRBJ2-3, with a tentative D call TRBD2 (5 bases). There are 16 residues in the CDR3. Germline assignment: CDR1 SGHVS and CDR2 FQNEAQ. V lost 5 bases, J lost 0 bases, and 15 bases lay in between. The CDR3 DNA reads as TGTGCCAGCAGCCCCCAGATAAGGACTAGCACAGATACGCAGTATTTT. Its protein is CASSPQIRTSTDTQYF.

The chain carries TRBV6-6 and TRBJ1-5; D remains unclear. V was shortened by 6 bases and J by 11 bases, with 17 bases between the two germline ends. This CDR3 is built from 13 residues. From germline, CDR1 is MNHNY and CDR2 SVGAGI (reference sequence). The CDR3 sequence is CASSPTVRGAQHF. The DNA for the CDR3 is TGTGCCAGCAGCCCGACCGTCCGCGGGGCCCAGCATTTT.

This clonotype has at least ten counts. The genes are TRBV7-2 and TRBJ2-5, with 7 positions matching TRBD1. The V and J ends lost 4 bases and 3 bases, in that order; junction bases with no gene match: 5. CDR1 is SGHTA, CDR2 FQGNSA, per germline. The CDR3 is 14 residues long. The CDR3 region has the DNA TGTGCCAGCAGCTCAGACAGGGCCGAAGAGACCCAGTACTTC. Amino acid sequence: CASSSDRAEETQYF.